The 2 T cell receptor beta chains below all came from one sample that was sequenced in a study of response to subunit inactivated influenza vaccine. TCRdb called the RT-PCR reads again in MiXCR, with one record for every CDR3 protein. This sample has hundreds of thousands of distinct CDR3 sequences; approximately 14% occur once, and the top ten carry 6.5% to 8%. The sample was PBMCs from blood, taken 14 to 15 days before vaccination. All receptors derive from a man between 50 and 59 years old who received an inactivated influenza vaccine.

The V call is TRBV29-1, the J call TRBJ2-3; D possibly corresponds to TRBD2 (6 bases). The CDR3 contains 13 residues. The V gene's germline CDR1 is SQVTM and CDR2 ANQGSEA. V lost 8 bases and J 1 base, leaving 13 bases between the germline ends. CDR3 protein: CSTRWGGTDTQYF. CDR3 nucleotides: TGCAGCACCCGATGGGGGGGCACAGATACGCAGTATTTT.

This clonotype has ten or more counts. The chain employs TRBV28 and TRBJ2-7; 7 nucleotides line up with TRBD2. CDR1 is MDHEN and CDR2 is SYDVKM in the germline V gene. The CDR3 totals 14 residues. V dropped 4 bases and J dropped 5; count of bases not matched to a gene: 8. CDR3 residues: CASSSAGVRDEQYF. The CDR3 DNA reads TGTGCCAGCAGTTCGGCGGGAGTAAGGGACGAGCAGTACTTC.